A selection of T cell receptor beta chains follows, all from one sample in a study of T cells in Graves' hyperthyroidism and ophthalmopathy. A single record per CDR3 protein comes from TCRdb applying MiXCR to the multiplex PCR reads. The data contain roughly 250,000 distinct CDR3 sequences, less than 15% of them singletons. The sequencing sample was made of blood. These receptors all come from a middle-aged woman with Graves' hyperthyroidism that later progressed to Graves' ophthalmopathy. Each CDR3 is given with its conserved first and last residue. The order of the fields is CDR3 DNA, CDR3 protein, J gene, D gene, clone size, V gene. D genes are given only for firm matches. A clone size is listed for some rows: how often the clone was seen (once, few, many), or a class if it is expanded.

TGTGCCAGCAGTGTACTAGCGGGAGGGCCAGATACGCAGTATTTT,CASSVLAGGPDTQYF,TRBJ2-3,TRBD2,many,TRBV2
TGTGCCAGCACCTTCCCTCGGGCAGGAGATACCTACGAGCAGTACTTC,CASTFPRAGDTYEQYF,TRBJ2-7,-,many,TRBV7-3
TGTGCCAGCAGCTACCGGGACAGCCTCTACGAGCAGTACTTC,CASSYRDSLYEQYF,TRBJ2-7,TRBD1,many,TRBV5-5
TGTGCCAGCTCACTGACGACAGGGCAGACTGAAGCTTTCTTT,CASSLTTGQTEAFF,TRBJ1-1,TRBD1,many,TRBV18
TGTGCCAGCCGACAGGGGAGTACCGAGCAGTACTTC,CASRQGSTEQYF,TRBJ2-7,TRBD1,many,TRBV19
TGTGCCAGCAGCGCCCTTAGATTCGTTCGGCTAGCGGGAGCCTACGAGCAGTACTTC,CASSALRFVRLAGAYEQYF,TRBJ2-7,TRBD2,many,TRBV11-2
TGTGCCAGCAGCCCCCGTGGGCAGGGGGCATTGTCCTACAATGAGCAGTTCTTC,CASSPRGQGALSYNEQFF,TRBJ2-1,TRBD1,many,TRBV12-3/TRBV12-4
TGTGCCAGCAGCGGGCGGCAGGGGTGGACCGGGGAGCTGTTTTTT,CASSGRQGWTGELFF,TRBJ2-2,-,few,TRBV9
TGTGCCAGCAGCCAAGTCGACGTGGGAAACACCATATATTTT,CASSQVDVGNTIYF,TRBJ1-3,-,many,TRBV3-1
TGTGCCAGCAGTTTATCCCGGACTAGCGGGAGTAAAGAGCAGTACTTC,CASSLSRTSGSKEQYF,TRBJ2-7,TRBD2,-,TRBV27
TGTGCCAGCAGCCTGCGGGGCGGCGATCGTCTGACCCAGTACTTC,CASSLRGGDRLTQYF,TRBJ2-5,-,many,TRBV7-9
TGTGCCAGCAGTCCGACCCGGGACAGGGACACCGGGGAGCTGTTTTTT,CASSPTRDRDTGELFF,TRBJ2-2,TRBD1,many,TRBV6-1
TGTGCCAGCAGCCCACCGACAGGGTTGGAGACCCAGTACTTC,CASSPPTGLETQYF,TRBJ2-5,TRBD1,many,TRBV7-9
TGTGCCAGCAGCACAGGGTTAAGCGACGAGCAGTACTTC,CASSTGLSDEQYF,TRBJ2-7,-,many,TRBV28
TGTGCCAGCAGTTACGGGCAGGGAAGTTGGTACGAGCAGTACTTC,CASSYGQGSWYEQYF,TRBJ2-7,-,many,TRBV6-5
TGTGCCAGCAGCGTAGGGGGACAGCCCCAAGAGACCCAGTACTTC,CASSVGGQPQETQYF,TRBJ2-5,TRBD1,-,TRBV9
TGTGCCAGCAGTTTATATGGGACAGGGTCTCCCTACGAGCAGTACTTC,CASSLYGTGSPYEQYF,TRBJ2-7,TRBD1,-,TRBV28
TGCAGCGTCGGGAGGACAGGGTCGGACGAAAAACTGTTTTTT,CSVGRTGSDEKLFF,TRBJ1-4,TRBD1,-,TRBV29-1
TGCGCCAGCATCCAAGATGAACAGGGAGCGAGAAAACTGTTTTTT,CASIQDEQGARKLFF,TRBJ1-4,-,few,TRBV4-1
TGTGCCAGCAGCTTACCCCCCGTGGGCACCGGGGAGCTGTTTTTT,CASSLPPVGTGELFF,TRBJ2-2,-,many,TRBV7-2
TGCAGTGCTACATTTGGGGGAAGACATAACAATGAGCAGTTCTTC,CSATFGGRHNNEQFF,TRBJ2-1,-,many,TRBV20-1
TGTGCCAGCAGTCCCCAAGGGACGCAAGAGACCCAGTACTTC,CASSPQGTQETQYF,TRBJ2-5,-,few,TRBV7-3
TGTGCCAGCAGTCCCTTAGGCTGGCCGGCCTACGAGCAGTACTTC,CASSPLGWPAYEQYF,TRBJ2-7,-,many,TRBV28
TGTGCCAGCAGTTTAGTATCGGGGAGGATTTCCTCTGGGGCCAACGTCCTGACTTTC,CASSLVSGRISSGANVLTF,TRBJ2-6,-,many,TRBV12-3/TRBV12-4
TGTGCCAGCAGTGAAGACTATAAACCGTATGGCTACACCTTC,CASSEDYKPYGYTF,TRBJ1-2,-,many,TRBV2
TGTGCCAGCAGTTACTCCCCGGGAGGAGCAGATACGCAGTATTTT,CASSYSPGGADTQYF,TRBJ2-3,TRBD2,many,TRBV6-5
TGTGCCAGCAGCCAAGGGACAGGCCTCACTGGAGACTCCATATATTTT,CASSQGTGLTGDSIYF,TRBJ1-3,TRBD1,-,TRBV7-9
TGTGCCAGCAGGGAGGGGGCGTCCACCGGGGAGCTGTTTTTT,CASREGASTGELFF,TRBJ2-2,-,many,TRBV7-3
TGTGCCAGTAGTCTAACCACCTCGGGACGGGCAGAGAACACGGAAAAACTGTTTTTT,CASSLTTSGRAENTEKLFF,TRBJ1-4,-,many,TRBV19
TGTGCCAGCAGCTTAGCTAACTCCTACAATGAGCAGTTCTTC,CASSLANSYNEQFF,TRBJ2-1,-,many,TRBV7-9
TGTGCCAGCTCACCTGTAAGCGTAACTGAAGCTTTCTTT,CASSPVSVTEAFF,TRBJ1-1,-,many,TRBV18
TGTGCCAGCAGTGAAGGACAGGGACTCTATGGCTACACCTTC,CASSEGQGLYGYTF,TRBJ1-2,TRBD1,-,TRBV6-1
TGTGCCAGCAGCCATCATAATCTTGTGGACAGCACAGATACGCAGTATTTT,CASSHHNLVDSTDTQYF,TRBJ2-3,-,many,TRBV7-9
TGCAGTGCTAGTGGGCCCCGGGACTCGGCCTACGAGCAGTACTTC,CSASGPRDSAYEQYF,TRBJ2-7,-,-,TRBV20-1
TGTGCCAGCAGTTCTACTCCCCAAACAGATACGCAGTATTTT,CASSSTPQTDTQYF,TRBJ2-3,-,-,TRBV6-1